This TCR beta chain was observed in a study of T cell repertoires in cytomegalovirus infection. About the research overall: Peptides in the study included HLA-C-restricted and HLA-B-restricted CMV epitopes. CMV infection plus the matching HLA type was flagged by public TCR beta signatures. Findings and limits, study-wide: Clonotype analysis showed dominance of the ex vivo response by HLA-C-restricted CMV-specific TCR beta clonotypes.

TCRdb independently ran MiXCR on the reads; one entry per CDR3 protein. The profile shows hundreds of thousands of distinct CDR3 sequences, 25% to 35% of them singletons. From germline, CDR1 is SGHVS and CDR2 FQNEAQ. CDR3 length: 15 residues. The germline V and J ends were trimmed by 0 bases and 0 bases, with 6 bases remaining between them. This clonotype has only a few counts. Its specificity is not known. The clonotype was recovered from a human donor in good health (CMV status not recorded). Some clones in this sample may be carry-over from other donors' samples. The chain recombines TRBV7-8 with TRBJ1-5; D remains ambiguous. The sequencing here drew on cultured PBMCs, taken from culture after CMV antigen stimulation. CDR3: CASSLAFYSNQPQHF. CDR3 nucleotide sequence: TGTGCCAGCAGCTTAGCATTTTATAGCAATCAGCCCCAGCATTTT.